Detailed here is one TCR beta chain. What it binds is unknown. The CDR3 loop spans 16 amino acids. Germline loops: CDR1 LGHNA, CDR2 YSLEER. TCRdb re-called the 5' RACE reads, yielding one record per CDR3 amino acid sequence without DNA. The sample table includes more than 300,000 distinct CDR3 sequences. This entry comes from a study of monozygotic twins with inflammatory bowel disease. Study-wide points: Against healthy co-twins, IBD patients had lower TCRbeta diversity (measured by inverse Simpson).

The specimen was blood. The sequence was collected from a human donor with ulcerative colitis or Crohn's disease, or a healthy co-twin of an affected twin (not recorded which). V usage is TRBV4-3 and J usage is TRBJ2-6. The CDR3 reads CASSQGRPSGANVLTF.